These T cell receptor beta chains were read from a single sample in a study of blood T cell repertoires in COVID-19. Clones were read by immunoSEQ multiplex PCR, and TCRdb kept only the in-frame ones, dropping some. Of roughly 54,000 clones listed, 90% to 95% are singletons. Source material: peripheral blood. The receptor source for this set is a man in his forties or fifties with acute or convalescent COVID-19. The CDR3 runs from the conserved cysteine through the conserved F or W. Fields, in order: D gene, J gene, V gene, clone size, CDR3 protein, CDR3 DNA. The D gene is left open where the match is weak. Only part of the rows carry a size: once, few, many, or a class if the clone is expanded.

.,TRBJ1-6,TRBV15,.,CATSRDKTEDSPLHF,TGTGCCACCAGCAGAGATAAGACAGAGGATTCACCCCTCCACTTT
TRBD2,TRBJ2-3,TRBV5-1,.,CASSLVMGLESTDTQYF,TGCGCCAGCAGCTTGGTCATGGGACTAGAATCCACAGATACGCAGTATTTT
.,TRBJ1-1,TRBV5-1,.,CASSPVLPPEAFF,TGCGCCAGCAGCCCGGTATTGCCCCCTGAAGCTTTCTTT
.,TRBJ1-1,TRBV3-1/TRBV3-2,once,CASSPPALGGRNTEAFF,TGTGCCAGCAGCCCCCCGGCGCTGGGGGGGAGGAACACTGAAGCTTTCTTT
TRBD2,TRBJ2-1,TRBV4-1,once,CASSQGAGLAGEAEQFF,TGCGCCAGCAGCCAAGGGGCGGGACTAGCGGGAGAGGCTGAGCAGTTCTTC
.,TRBJ1-4,TRBV5-5,.,CASSLGSGIFNEKLFF,TGTGCCAGCAGCTTGGGATCCGGGATTTTTAATGAAAAACTGTTTTTT
.,TRBJ1-5,TRBV24-1,.,CATSEAGQLSNQPQHF,TGTGCCACCAGTGAGGCCGGACAGCTTAGCAATCAGCCCCAGCATTTT
.,TRBJ1-6,TRBV24-1,few,CATSEPGGNSPLHF,TGTGCCACCAGTGAACCCGGGGGAAATTCACCCCTCCACTTT
.,TRBJ2-3,TRBV29-1,.,CSVGVGLHTDTQYF,TGCAGCGTTGGAGTAGGACTACACACAGATACGCAGTATTTT
TRBD1,TRBJ1-1,TRBV19,.,CASSSDRENTEAFF,TGTGCCAGTAGTTCGGACAGGGAAAACACTGAAGCTTTCTTT
TRBD1,TRBJ1-4,TRBV28,once,CASSPTFGTGATNEKLFF,TGTGCCAGCAGTCCCACTTTCGGGACAGGTGCAACTAATGAAAAACTGTTTTTT
.,TRBJ1-6,TRBV4-3,medium-sized,CASSPGQATYSPLHF,TGCGCCAGCAGCCCCGGACAAGCGACCTATTCACCCCTCCACTTT
.,TRBJ2-2,TRBV6-1,.,CASSEAWRTTNTGELFF,TGTGCCAGCAGTGAGGCTTGGAGGACTACGAACACCGGGGAGCTGTTTTTT
TRBD1,TRBJ2-3,TRBV25-1,once,CAIGDRVDTQYF,TGTGCCATCGGGGACAGGGTAGATACGCAGTATTTT
.,TRBJ2-5,TRBV5-6,.,CASRQFGETQYF,TGTGCCAGCAGACAGTTTGGAGAGACCCAGTACTTC
TRBD2,TRBJ2-3,TRBV10-3,.,CAISGPGTSGSPDTQYF,TGTGCCATCAGTGGCCCCGGGACTAGCGGGAGCCCAGATACGCAGTATTTT
.,TRBJ1-5,TRBV5-5,once,CASSLDSAPNQPQHF,TGTGCCAGCAGCTTGGATTCAGCGCCGAATCAGCCCCAGCATTTT
TRBD1,TRBJ2-7,TRBV6-2/TRBV6-3,.,CASSYPSTGGGEQYF,TGTGCCAGCAGTTACCCCTCGACAGGGGGAGGCGAGCAGTACTTC
TRBD1,TRBJ2-6,TRBV10-3,.,CAISDYPGGSGGANVLTF,TGTGCCATCAGTGATTACCCAGGGGGTTCGGGAGGGGCCAACGTCCTGACTTTC
TRBD2,TRBJ2-1,TRBV19,once,CASIASGRFNEQFF,TGTGCCAGTATCGCTAGCGGGAGGTTCAATGAGCAGTTCTTC
.,TRBJ1-3,TRBV6-1,once,CASSALAGGTSSGNTIYF,TGTGCCAGCAGTGCCCTAGCGGGAGGAACCTCCTCTGGAAACACCATATATTTT
.,TRBJ2-2,TRBV7-9,once,CASSPQGPGTGELFF,TGTGCCAGCAGCCCTCAGGGGCCGGGCACCGGGGAGCTGTTTTTT
TRBD2,TRBJ2-3,TRBV27,.,CASSPSSGKGARATQYF,TGTGCCAGCAGTCCGTCTAGCGGGAAGGGGGCGCGTGCTACGCAGTATTTT
.,TRBJ1-3,TRBV3-1/TRBV3-2,.,CASSFLPGWSGNTIYF,TGTGCCAGCAGCTTTCTCCCGGGGTGGAGTGGAAACACCATATATTTT
TRBD2,TRBJ2-3,TRBV7-9,.,CASSSRLAPDTQYF,TGTGCCAGCAGCTCCAGACTAGCCCCAGATACGCAGTATTTT
.,TRBJ1-1,TRBV6-5,.,CASRGAIPPGAFF,TGTGCCAGCAGGGGGGCCATACCCCCTGGGGCTTTCTTT
TRBD1,TRBJ2-2,TRBV5-8,.,CASSIWTGLTGELFF,TGTGCCAGCAGCATCTGGACAGGGTTAACCGGGGAGCTGTTTTTT
TRBD2,TRBJ2-3,TRBV5-4,.,CASTLAGSTDTQYF,TGTGCCAGCACTCTAGCGGGAAGCACAGATACGCAGTATTTT
.,TRBJ1-1,TRBV18,.,CASSKDRNTEAFF,TGTGCCAGCTCAAAGGACAGGAACACTGAAGCTTTCTTT
.,TRBJ2-3,TRBV7-8,once,CASSSGWQRRTDTQYF,TGTGCCAGCAGCTCGGGCTGGCAGCGGCGCACAGACACGCAGTATTTT
TRBD1,TRBJ1-3,TRBV6-5,.,CASSYNRQGDGNTIYF,TGTGCCAGCAGTTACAATAGGCAGGGGGATGGAAACACCATATATTTT
.,TRBJ1-1,TRBV7-2,.,CASSSSPGAFF,TGTGCCAGCAGCTCGTCTCCCGGGGCTTTCTTT
TRBD1,TRBJ1-5,TRBV27,.,CASSRDRARQPQHF,TGTGCCAGCAGTAGGGACAGGGCGCGTCAGCCCCAGCATTTT
TRBD2,TRBJ2-1,TRBV6-4,.,CASSSTSHNEQFF,TGTGCCAGCAGTTCGACTAGCCACAATGAGCAGTTCTTC
.,TRBJ1-1,TRBV6-5,.,CASRLDRTANTEAFF,TGTGCCAGCAGACTAGACCGGACGGCGAACACTGAAGCTTTCTTT
.,TRBJ2-3,TRBV5-1,.,CASSYFPGTDTQYF,TGCGCCAGCAGCTACTTTCCGGGCACAGATACGCAGTATTTT
TRBD1,TRBJ2-7,TRBV4-1,.,CASSRPGPGGYEQYF,TGCGCCAGCAGCCGCCCCGGTCCAGGGGGCTACGAGCAGTACTTC
.,TRBJ2-4,TRBV18,.,CASSDPWTILAKNIQYF,TGTGCCAGCTCAGACCCCTGGACAATTCTAGCCAAAAACATTCAGTACTTC
.,TRBJ1-3,TRBV14,.,CASSLDTGNTIYF,TGTGCCAGCAGCCTAGACACTGGAAACACCATATATTTT
TRBD1,TRBJ2-2,TRBV11-3,.,CASSLGTGTGANTGELFF,TGTGCCAGCAGCTTAGGAACCGGGACAGGGGCGAACACCGGGGAGCTGTTTTTT
TRBD2,TRBJ2-1,TRBV30,.,CAWSYRSGRASYNEQFF,TGTGCCTGGAGTTACAGAAGCGGGAGGGCCAGTTACAATGAGCAGTTCTTC
TRBD1,TRBJ1-1,TRBV5-4,once,CASSWDRGVEAFF,TGTGCCAGCAGCTGGGACAGGGGGGTCGAAGCTTTCTTT
.,TRBJ1-4,TRBV6-5,.,CASRSGITNEKLFF,TGTGCCAGCAGATCGGGAATAACTAATGAAAAACTGTTTTTT
.,TRBJ1-1,TRBV6-5,few,CASRGQQGGTEAFF,TGTGCCAGCAGGGGACAACAGGGAGGGACTGAAGCTTTCTTT
TRBD1,TRBJ2-2,TRBV12-5,.,CASGPGTALNTGELFF,TGTGCTAGTGGCCCTGGGACAGCCTTAAACACCGGGGAGCTGTTTTTT
TRBD1,TRBJ1-2,TRBV7-9,.,CASSNGQVRGYTF,TGTGCCAGCAGCAACGGACAGGTTCGTGGCTACACCTTC
TRBD1,TRBJ2-5,TRBV28,.,CASNPRGTGRQETQYF,TGTGCCAGCAACCCGAGGGGGACAGGCCGCCAAGAGACCCAGTACTTC
TRBD1,TRBJ1-2,TRBV6-2/TRBV6-3,.,CASSYGGQGIYGYTF,TGTGCCAGCAGTTACGGGGGACAGGGGATTTATGGCTACACCTTC
.,TRBJ2-1,TRBV5-4,.,CASSLPGQEYERAYNEQFF,TGTGCCAGCAGCTTGCCCGGACAGGAATATGAGCGGGCCTACAATGAGCAGTTCTTC
.,TRBJ2-5,TRBV21-1,once,CASSQKETQYF,TGTGCCAGCAGCCAAAAAGAGACCCAGTACTTC
.,TRBJ2-4,TRBV4-1,.,CASSQGVMQGGAKNIQYF,TGCGCCAGCAGCCAAGGAGTGATGCAGGGGGGAGCCAAAAACATTCAGTACTTC
TRBD2,TRBJ2-1,TRBV11-3,.,CASSFLAGGNEQFF,TGTGCCAGCAGCTTCTTAGCCGGGGGGAATGAGCAGTTCTTC